Below are 27 T cell receptor beta chains sequenced from a single sample in a study of cytomegalovirus exposure and HLA in healthy donors. Researchers ran the PCR with 60 Vbeta and 13 Jbeta primers. Sequenced by immunoSEQ multiplex PCR; TCRdb stores in-frame clones only, minus some. The sample contains 150,000 to 200,000 clones, 70% to 80% of which appear only once. Specimen: PBMCs. The receptors were gathered from a woman aged 45-65 years in good health and CMV-seronegative.

CDR3 sequence reads: CASLYREGTEAFF. As DNA, the CDR3 is TGTGCCTCCCTTTACAGGGAGGGCACTGAAGCTTTCTTT. V usage is TRBV10-3 and J usage is TRBJ1-1, with a weak D call TRBD1 (6 bases). Trimming took 11 bases from V and 4 from J, leaving 17 bases between them. This CDR3 region has 13 residues. Per germline, CDR1 ENHRY and CDR2 SYGVKD.

V gene TRBV4-3 combines with J gene TRBJ1-5; 7 bases are shared with TRBD1. Trimming at V came to 0 bases and at J to 0 bases, leaving 8 bases not matched to a gene. Germline V gene lookup returns CDR1 LGHNA and CDR2 YSLEER. The CDR3 runs to 18 residues. CDR3 protein: CASSQDLNRGYSNQPQHF. Here the CDR3 DNA reads TGCGCCAGCAGCCAAGATCTCAACAGGGGCTATAGCAATCAGCCCCAGCATTTT.

The chain recombines TRBV19 with TRBJ1-6; maybe TRBD1 (6 bases). The CDR3 is 13 residues long. Trimming pared 2 bases from V and 10 bases from J, leaving 9 bases between. The germline V gene has CDR1 LNHDA and CDR2 SQIVND (reference sequence). The CDR3 is CASSIQGTSPLHF. The CDR3 nucleotides are TGTGCCAGTAGTATACAGGGGACGTCACCCCTCCACTTT.

V and J are TRBV6-5 and TRBJ2-5; D may be TRBD2 (7 bases). Germline values: CDR1 MNHEY, CDR2 SVGAGI. Trimming took 6 bases from V and 4 from J, leaving 15 bases between them. The CDR3 covers 14 residues. CDR3 protein: CASRKQGGRETQYF. The CDR3 DNA reads as TGTGCCAGCAGGAAACAGGGAGGGAGAGAGACCCAGTACTTC.

This chain uses TRBV30 with TRBJ2-5, with D perhaps TRBD2 (7 bases). Germline assignment: CDR1 GTSNPN and CDR2 SVGIG (reference sequence). The CDR3 totals 13 residues. The V end was cut by 2 bases, the J end by 6 bases, with 13 bases between. CDR3 sequence reads: CAWSSTGGQTQYF. In nucleotides, the CDR3 is TGTGCCTGGAGTTCAACGGGGGGCCAGACCCAGTACTTC.

This rearrangement joins TRBV27 to TRBJ2-7; TRBD1 matches at 7 bases. With 5 bases clipped from V and 1 base from J, the junction kept 20 bases outside the gene matches. CDR1 and CDR2 from the germline V gene are MNHEY and SMNVEV (reference sequence). The CDR3 extends over 19 amino acids. The CDR3 DNA is TGTGCCAGCAGTCGCCAGGGCCCCCCCCGGACAGGTCGTTCCTACGAGCAGTACTTC. It translates to CASSRQGPPRTGRSYEQYF.

CDR3 region: CASSSSTDSTGELFF. CDR3 sequence (DNA): TGTGCCAGCAGCTCCTCAACCGACAGCACCGGGGAGCTGTTTTTT. V and J are TRBV7-6 and TRBJ2-2; possible D gene TRBD1, 5 bases. Germline CDR1 is SGHVS and CDR2 is FNYEAQ. The CDR3 is 15 amino acids. The V end lost 4 bases, the J end lost 4 bases, and 13 bases lay between the germline ends. The variable domain in full, completed from reference TRBV7-6 and TRBJ2-2, reads GAGVSQSPRYKVTKRGQDVALRCDPISGHVSLYWYRQALGQGPEFLTYFNYEAQQDKSGLPNDRFSAERPEGSISTLTIQRTEQRDSAMYRCASSSSTDSTGELFFGEGSRLTVL.

The rearrangement links TRBV10-3 to TRBJ1-5; TRBD1 aligns across 7 bases. CDR1 ENHRY and CDR2 SYGVKD come from the germline V gene. Germline trimming cut 6 bases from V and 3 bases from J; bases unmatched to any gene: 8. The CDR3 totals 15 residues. The CDR3 DNA reads as TGTGCCATCAGAGATACCGGGACAGACAATCAGCCCCAGCATTTT. Translating it yields CAIRDTGTDNQPQHF.

On this clone: One junction end disagrees with the germline gene, perhaps due to a read error. The chain combines TRBV15 with TRBJ2-5; D may be TRBD1 (6 bases). Germline V gives CDR1 LNHNV, CDR2 YYDKDF (reference sequence). The CDR3 loop spans 15 amino acids. CDR3 region: CAASRATQGTETQYF. As DNA, the CDR3 is TGTGCCGCCAGCAGAGCTACACAGGGTACGGAGACCCAGTACTTC.

The chain links TRBV19 to TRBJ2-7, with a tentative D call TRBD2 (6 bases). The CDR3 is made up of 14 amino acids. V was cut by 3 bases and J by 0 bases, with 9 bases left in between. Germline CDR1 LNHDA, CDR2 SQIVND (reference sequence). The CDR3 DNA is TGTGCCAGTAGTATTGCAGCGGGCTCCTACGAGCAGTACTTC. This sequence encodes CASSIAAGSYEQYF.

This chain connects TRBV11-2 to TRBJ1-2; 11 bases map to TRBD1. This CDR3 comprises 14 residues. Germline loops: CDR1 SGHAT, CDR2 FQNNGV. V lost 4 bases and J lost 7; bases outside the gene matches: 5. Written as DNA, the CDR3 is TGTGCCAGCAGCTCATGGACAGGGGGCAGTGGCTACACCTTC. Its protein is CASSSWTGGSGYTF.

V is TRBV4-2 and J is TRBJ1-4, with 9 bases matching TRBD1. The V gene end was trimmed by 4 bases and the J gene end by 7 bases; junction bases not matched to a gene: 4. Germline V lookup: CDR1 LGHNA, CDR2 YNFKEQ. This CDR3 comprises 14 residues. The CDR3 DNA is TGTGCCAGCAGCCCCCGGGACAGGGCTGAAAAACTGTTTTTT. Translating gives CASSPRDRAEKLFF.

About this clone: An end of the junction does not agree with germline; a read error may underlie this. The J gene is TRBJ2-5, the V gene TRBV27, with TRBD1 matching 8 bases. The CDR3 length is 15 residues. CDR1 and CDR2 from the germline V gene are MNHEY and SMNVEV (reference sequence). In nucleotides, the CDR3 is TGTGCCAGCAGTTTATCAGTGACAGGGGCCCGTCACCAGCACTTC. Protein sequence: CASSLSVTGARHQHF.

This clone was observed once. This chain joins TRBV7-9 and TRBJ2-7; D is perhaps TRBD1 (6 bases). Germline V CDR1 and CDR2: SEHNR, FQNEAQ (reference sequence). This CDR3 is 15 amino acids long. V lost 5 bases and J 2 bases, leaving 16 bases between the germline ends. The CDR3 spells CASSLSTAGAYEQYF. CDR3 sequence (DNA): TGTGCCAGCAGCCTGTCTACTGCAGGGGCCTACGAGCAGTACTTC.

The gene calls are TRBV6-5 and TRBJ1-1, with 7 bases identical to TRBD1. The CDR3 length is 14 residues. Germline CDR1 reads MNHEY; CDR2 reads SVGAGI. Losses at the gene ends were 6 bases for V and 0 bases for J; bases not matched to a gene: 4. Here the CDR3 reads CASSLQGMNTEAFF. CDR3 sequence (DNA): TGTGCCAGCAGCCTACAGGGGATGAACACTGAAGCTTTCTTT.

V is TRBV29-1 and J is TRBJ1-2; maybe TRBD1 (5 bases). Germline values: CDR1 SQVTM, CDR2 ANQGSEA. V was pared by 3 bases and J by 3 bases, with 14 bases between. This CDR3 is built from 14 residues. The CDR3 protein is CSVDGGGGDYGYTF. The DNA of the CDR3 is TGCAGCGTTGATGGAGGCGGGGGTGACTATGGCTACACCTTC.

This sequence joins TRBV9 and TRBJ2-1; 7 bases map to TRBD2. Germline assignment: CDR1 SGDLS and CDR2 YYNGEE. CDR3 size: 15 residues. V trimming: 3 bases; J trimming: 1 base; junction bases outside the gene matches: 4. The CDR3 here is CASSGRGGSYNEQFF. CDR3 DNA sequence: TGTGCCAGCAGCGGACGCGGGGGTTCCTACAATGAGCAGTTCTTC. The whole variable domain, remainder taken from reference TRBV9 and TRBJ2-1, is DSGVTQTPKHLITATGQRVTLRCSPRSGDLSVYWYQQSLDQGLQFLIQYYNGEERAKGNILERFSAQQFPDLHSELNLSSLELGDSALYFCASSGRGGSYNEQFFGPGTRLTVL.

The table lists this clone with a few counts. The gene calls are TRBV19 and TRBJ1-5; 7 bases line up with TRBD1. Per the germline V gene, CDR1 is LNHDA and CDR2 is SQIVND (reference sequence). J gave up 3 bases and V 8 bases, and 10 bases lay outside the gene matches. The CDR3 covers 15 residues. CDR3 bases: TGTGCCAGTGAAGGGGGCGGGGGGGACAATCAGCCCCAGCATTTT. It specifies CASEGGGGDNQPQHF.

This chain joins TRBV10-2 and TRBJ2-2; 7 nucleotides agree with TRBD1. Germline V gene lookup returns CDR1 WSHSY and CDR2 SAAADI. There are 14 residues in the CDR3. V lost 5 bases, J lost 3 bases, and 3 bases stayed unmatched. The CDR3 coding sequence is TGCGCCAGCAGTAGGGGGCTAGACACCGGGGAGCTGTTTTTT. Protein product: CASSRGLDTGELFF.

The chain employs TRBV19 and TRBJ2-3, with 13 bases aligning to TRBD2. The germline V gene has CDR1 LNHDA and CDR2 SQIVND (reference sequence). The CDR3 contains 16 residues. With V trimmed by 7 bases and J by 2 bases, 6 bases remained unmatched. The CDR3 coding sequence is TGTGCCAGTACCTTACTAGCGGGAGGGCCCACAGATACGCAGTATTTT. Amino acids: CASTLLAGGPTDTQYF.

V gene TRBV5-6 combines with J gene TRBJ1-2; D ambiguous. Germline V gene data show CDR1 as SGHDT and CDR2 as YYEEEE. The CDR3 is 13 amino acids. The V and J ends lost 0 bases and 2 bases respectively, with 5 bases between them. The CDR3 DNA reads TGTGCCAGCAGCTTGGCCCCGAACTATGGCTACACCTTC. It is translated as CASSLAPNYGYTF. The variable domain in full, completed from reference TRBV5-6 and TRBJ1-2, reads DAGVTQSPTHLIKTRGQQVTLRCSPKSGHDTVSWYQQALGQGPQFIFQYYEEEERQRGNFPDRFSGHQFPNYSSELNVNALLLGDSALYLCASSLAPNYGYTFGSGTRLTVV.

In its sample, this clone was seen a few times. The chain carries TRBV7-9 and TRBJ2-7, with TRBD1 matching over 9 bases. CDR1 and CDR2 from the germline V gene are SEHNR and FQNEAQ (reference sequence). After removal of 6 bases from V and 3 bases from J, the junction contained 3 bases not matched to a gene. The CDR3 totals 13 residues. In DNA form, the CDR3 reads TGTGCCAGCAGGCCGACAGGGGGCTACGAGCAGTACTTC. Encoded protein: CASRPTGGYEQYF.

The J gene is TRBJ2-7, the V gene TRBV7-2; D unclear. The ends were cut back, 5 bases at V and 5 bases at J, with 7 bases in the middle. Germline CDR1 reads SGHTA; CDR2 reads FQGNSA. There are 11 residues in the CDR3. The DNA of the CDR3 is TGTGCCAGCAGCAGCATCAACGAGCAGTACTTC. As protein: CASSSINEQYF.

The CDR3, as DNA: TGTGCCAGCGGTAGAGGAGACTACTACGAGCAGTACTTC. Translating gives CASGRGDYYEQYF. The chain combines TRBV7-9 with TRBJ2-7; D is possibly TRBD2 (5 bases). Per germline, CDR1 SEHNR and CDR2 FQNEAQ (reference sequence). The V and J ends lost 8 bases and 3 bases respectively, with 14 bases between them. This CDR3 has 13 amino acids. The whole variable domain, filled in from reference TRBV7-9 and TRBJ2-7, reads DTGVSQNPRHKITKRGQNVTFRCDPISEHNRLYWYRQTLGQGPEFLTYFQNEAQLEKSRLLSDRFSAERPKGSFSTLEIQRTEQGDSAMYLCASGRGDYYEQYFGPGTRLTVT.

V is TRBV7-2 and J is TRBJ2-1; 8 positions match TRBD2. Germline CDR1 is SGHTA and CDR2 is FQGNSA. With V trimmed by 5 bases and J by 5 bases, 14 bases remained unmatched. The CDR3 runs to 17 residues. The CDR3 spells CASSRGVGRAGNNEQFF. The DNA of the CDR3 is TGTGCCAGCAGCCGAGGGGTCGGGAGGGCCGGGAACAATGAGCAGTTCTTC.

The chain recombines TRBV2 with TRBJ1-3; maybe TRBD1 (5 bases). CDR1 SNHLY and CDR2 FYNNEI come from the germline V gene. The CDR3 extends over 16 amino acids. Trimming removed 4 bases at V and 0 bases at J, with 13 bases between. The CDR3 DNA reads as TGTGCCAGCAGTGCCCGGGGGGGATTCTCTGGAAACACCATATATTTT. Amino acids: CASSARGGFSGNTIYF.

The chain combines TRBV4-1 with TRBJ2-1; D gene uncertain. Germline CDR1 and CDR2: MGHRA and YSYEKL. The CDR3 runs to 15 residues. V was pared by 0 bases and J by 8 bases, with 14 bases between. The CDR3, as DNA: TGCGCCAGCAGCCAAGATGTTAGAGAAGTCGATGAGCAGTTCTTC. Protein product: CASSQDVREVDEQFF.